Shown below are 13 T cell receptor beta chains from a single sample sequenced in a study of T cell responses to AZD1222 COVID-19 vaccine. TCRdb's copy holds only in-frame clones and misses some; the assay was immunoSEQ multiplex PCR. The sample consists of about 68,000 clones, just over 85% of them appearing once. Material: peripheral blood, obtained on day 0 of AZD1222 vaccination. The receptors were gathered from an adult in good health.

This clone turned up a few times. The V gene is TRBV6-6, the J gene TRBJ1-1, with 9 positions matching TRBD1. Germline V gives CDR1 MNHNY, CDR2 SVGAGI (reference sequence). With 6 bases clipped from V and 0 bases from J, the junction kept 11 bases outside the gene matches. The CDR3 consists of 17 residues. The CDR3 sequence: CASRRQGESRMNTEAFF. The CDR3 nucleotides read TGTGCCAGCAGACGACAGGGGGAGTCCCGCATGAACACTGAAGCTTTCTTT.

The J gene is TRBJ1-1, the V gene TRBV5-1; possible D gene TRBD1, 6 bases. Trimming left V 2 bases short and J 2 bases short, with 10 bases between. In germline, CDR1 is SGHRS, CDR2 YFSETQ. This CDR3 is 14 amino acids long. CDR3 protein: CASSFYRDNTEAFF. CDR3 nucleotide sequence: TGCGCCAGCAGCTTTTACAGGGACAACACTGAAGCTTTCTTT.

The rearrangement uses TRBV3-1 (or the pseudogene TRBV3-2) and TRBJ2-5; 7 bases are shared with TRBD2. V trimming: 1 base; J trimming: 1 base; junction bases outside the gene matches: 9. This CDR3 has 17 amino acids. The V gene's germline CDR1 is LGHDT and CDR2 YNNKEL (reference sequence). The CDR3 region is CASSQGTGGQVQETQYF. CDR3 sequence (DNA): TGTGCCAGCAGCCAAGGGACGGGAGGCCAGGTCCAAGAGACCCAGTACTTC.

This clone was seen more than once but under ten times. The chain joins TRBV2 to TRBJ2-7; possible D gene TRBD2, 7 bases. In germline, CDR1 is SNHLY, CDR2 FYNNEI. V was cut by 8 bases and J by 4 bases, with 18 bases left in between. The CDR3 runs to 14 residues. The CDR3 sequence: CASSEGGEGYEQYF. The CDR3 DNA reads TGTGCCAGCTCGGAAGGGGGGGAGGGGTACGAGCAGTACTTC.

The chain employs TRBV4-1 and TRBJ1-1; weak D call: TRBD1 (6 bases). Trimming took 2 bases from V and 0 from J, leaving 13 bases between them. The CDR3 length is 16 residues. CDR1 MGHRA and CDR2 YSYEKL come from the germline V gene. The CDR3 region has the DNA TGCGCCAGCAGCCAAAGAACAGGGATTATGAACACTGAAGCTTTCTTT. Translating gives CASSQRTGIMNTEAFF.

The V gene is TRBV11-1, the J gene TRBJ2-1; 8 bases agree with TRBD1. Germline CDR1 SGHAT, CDR2 FQDESV (reference sequence). The J segment lost 9 bases and the V segment lost 5 bases, leaving 9 bases of the junction unmatched. This CDR3 has 14 amino acids. CDR3 amino acids: CASSLLTGVGEQFF. The DNA of the CDR3 is TGTGCCAGCAGCCTCTTGACAGGGGTGGGTGAGCAGTTCTTC.

V is TRBV19 and J is TRBJ1-1; D is undetermined. V was pared by 1 base and J by 1 base, with 7 bases between. The CDR3 is 14 residues long. From germline, CDR1 is LNHDA and CDR2 SQIVND (reference sequence). CDR3 region: CASSIGRSNTEAFF. The CDR3 nucleotides are TGTGCCAGTAGTATAGGGAGGTCGAACACTGAAGCTTTCTTT. Full variable domain (rest looked up from reference TRBV19 and TRBJ1-1): DGGITQSPKYLFRKEGQNVTLSCEQNLNHDAMYWYRQDPGQGLRLIYYSQIVNDFQKGDIAEGYSVSREKKESFPLTVTSAQKNPTAFYLCASSIGRSNTEAFFGQGTRLTVV.

This clone was found once. The chain is built from TRBV28 and TRBJ1-1, with D possibly being TRBD1 (6 bases). The CDR3 extends over 15 amino acids. The germline V gene has CDR1 MDHEN and CDR2 SYDVKM. Trimming took off 1 base at V and 6 bases at J, with 15 bases between the two ends. CDR3 bases: TGTGCCAGCAGTTTATTGGGGGCCGGCGGACCTGAAGCTTTCTTT. This codes for CASSLLGAGGPEAFF.

The chain uses TRBV24-1 and TRBJ1-5; D possibly corresponds to TRBD1 (5 bases). The CDR3 consists of 13 residues. Germline-derived CDR1 and CDR2 are KGHDR and SFDVKD. The ends were cut back, 2 bases at V and 4 bases at J, with 5 bases in the middle. The CDR3 protein is CATSDWGNQPQHF. DNA of the CDR3: TGTGCCACCAGTGATTGGGGGAATCAGCCCCAGCATTTT.

This clone was seen only once. The chain recombines TRBV24-1 with TRBJ2-3, with D perhaps being TRBD1 or TRBD2 (6 bases each). The CDR3 is 17 residues long. V lost 3 bases and J 5 bases, leaving 20 bases between the germline ends. Germline V gene lookup returns CDR1 KGHDR and CDR2 SFDVKD. The CDR3 DNA follows: TGTGCCACCAGTGATCCGCCGGGTAGGGGGGTCGTAGATACGCAGTATTTT. It specifies CATSDPPGRGVVDTQYF.

The gene calls are TRBV3-1 (or the pseudogene TRBV3-2) and TRBJ1-2, with a tentative D call TRBD1 (6 bases). The germline gives CDR1 LGHDT, CDR2 YNNKEL (reference sequence). The CDR3 runs to 15 residues. V shed 1 base and J shed 8 bases, with 17 bases lying between them. The CDR3 DNA follows: TGTGCCAGCAGCCAAGGGGGGGGGCCAGCCAGGGGCTACACCTTC. Its translation: CASSQGGGPARGYTF.

The V gene is TRBV7-8, the J gene TRBJ1-3, with D tentatively TRBD1 (6 bases). V was cut by 5 bases and J by 5 bases, with 13 bases left in between. Germline CDR1 and CDR2: SGHVS and FQNEAQ. There are 14 residues in the CDR3. This CDR3 is CASSAGEARNTIYF. CDR3 in DNA: TGTGCCAGCAGCGCAGGGGAGGCGAGAAACACCATATATTTT.

The chain joins TRBV9 to TRBJ2-2; 8 nucleotides agree with TRBD1. CDR1 is SGDLS, CDR2 YYNGEE, per germline. CDR3 length equals 15 residues. V lost 4 bases, J lost 1 base, and 3 bases stayed unmatched. CDR3 coding DNA: TGTGCCAGCAGCACCGGGACAGGGAACACCGGGGAGCTGTTTTTT. Encoded protein: CASSTGTGNTGELFF.